This TCR beta chain was sequenced during a study of T-cell reconstitution after alpha-beta-depleted transplantation in children. This clonotype was found many times. For TCRbeta, the library was prepared with unique molecular identifiers. Each CDR3 protein gets one entry after TCRdb re-called the PCR reads with MiXCR. The sample consists of 200,000 to 250,000 distinct CDR3 sequences, 12% of them appearing once. The junction had 6 bases not matched to a gene; V was cut back by 4 bases and J by 6 bases. The CDR3 loop spans 15 amino acids. The V gene's germline CDR1 is SGHTA and CDR2 FQGNSA. The source is a human donor who donated a stem cell graft to a child with acute lymphoblastic leukemia. This material consisted of PBMCs from the stem cell graft donor, taken from the stem cell graft. J is TRBJ1-5 and V is TRBV7-2, with 10 bases that match TRBD1. The CDR3 protein is CASSSGTGASQPQHF. CDR3 DNA: TGTGCCAGCAGCTCCGGGACAGGGGCTAGTCAGCCCCAGCATTTT.